The clone carrying this T cell receptor (beta chain) was detected a few times. The data were taken from a study of T cells after yellow fever vaccination. Germline V gives CDR1 SEHNR, CDR2 FQNEAQ (reference sequence). Trimming left V 1 base short and J 2 bases short, with 11 bases between. The CDR3 totals 16 residues. MiXCR, applied by TCRdb to the 5' RACE reads, yields one record per CDR3 protein. The repertoire has about 140,000 distinct CDR3 sequences, under 7% of them found once; the top ten carry 0.55% to 0.7%. V is TRBV7-9 and J is TRBJ2-2, with TRBD2 as a possible D gene (6 bases). The TCR originated in a man aged 30 to 39 who received the YFV17D yellow fever vaccine. The sample here was CD4+ T cells sorted from PBMCs, taken 10 days after the yellow fever booster vaccination. CDR3 residues: CASSLVAGLNTGELFF. The CDR3 nucleotides read TGTGCCAGCAGCTTAGTTGCGGGGCTTAACACCGGGGAGCTGTTTTTT.